This T cell receptor beta chain was sequenced in a study of blood T cell repertoires in COVID-19. Study in general: Samples of COVID-19 (acute and convalescent) were obtained from the United States, Italy and Spain. In each case, the material was cDNA or gDNA derived from T cells, B-cell-depleted T cells, or PBMCs.

Authors' analysis steps: The authors estimated nucleated cell counts from reference gene primer amplification. The method was immunoSEQ multiplex PCR; TCRdb's version includes in-frame clones alone and lacks a portion of them. The D gene and trimming were derived from the DNA, and the V and J assignments and clone size from that table. The data show hundreds of thousands of clones, almost 85% seen once. This clone was counted at least ten times. This sequence originates from a man aged 45-65 years with active or convalescent COVID-19. Sequenced material: peripheral blood.

The CDR3 here is CASSIRAGGGANVLTF. The CDR3 DNA sequence: TGTGCCAGTAGTATTAGAGCGGGAGGTGGGGCCAACGTCCTGACTTTC. This sequence joins TRBV19 and TRBJ2-6, with 9 bases that match TRBD2. Unmatched junction bases numbered 3, after V lost 3 bases and J lost 3 bases. This CDR3 comprises 16 residues. Germline V gene sequence: CDR1 LNHDA, CDR2 SQIVND (reference sequence).